The 16 T cell receptor beta chains in this list originate from one sample, sequenced in a study of blood T cell repertoires in COVID-19. Sequencing used immunoSEQ multiplex PCR; TCRdb keeps in-frame clones, though not all of them. The sample carries 26,000 or so clones, approximately 66% recorded once. The sequenced sample was peripheral blood. The receptor source for this set is a man in his sixties with active or convalescent COVID-19.

This clone was observed a single time. V and J are TRBV6-5 and TRBJ1-1; no firm D call. The CDR3 length is 15 residues. The ends were cut back, 2 bases at V and 2 bases at J, with 12 bases in the middle. Germline CDR1 MNHEY, CDR2 SVGAGI. The CDR3 region has the DNA TGTGCCAGCAGTTACGTTAACCAGGTCAACACTGAAGCTTTCTTT. Protein: CASSYVNQVNTEAFF.

V and J are TRBV19 and TRBJ2-2; 9 bases fit TRBD2. CDR3 length: 16 residues. Losses at the gene ends were 7 bases for V and 5 bases for J; bases not matched to a gene: 11. Looked up from germline, CDR1 is LNHDA and CDR2 is SQIVND (reference sequence). The CDR3 DNA is TGTGCCAGTATGTCGCGCCTAGCGGGACTTACCGGGGAGCTGTTTTTT. This translates into CASMSRLAGLTGELFF.

Relative to its sample, this clone is medium-sized. The chain recombines TRBV14 with TRBJ1-1; 8 positions agree with TRBD1. Germline lookup yields CDR1 SGHDN and CDR2 FVKESK. The CDR3 length is 17 residues. V was pared by 2 bases and J by 1 base, with 9 bases of the junction left unmatched. For the CDR3, the DNA is TGTGCCAGCAGCCAAAAAAGCCGGACAGGGCCGAACACTGAAGCTTTCTTT. Its translation: CASSQKSRTGPNTEAFF.

The chain is built from TRBV9 and TRBJ2-1, with 12 bases fitting TRBD1. Germline V lookup: CDR1 SGDLS, CDR2 YYNGEE. The CDR3 contains 14 residues. The junction had 2 bases not matched to a gene; V was cut back by 2 bases and J by 8 bases. The CDR3 here is CASSVGQGAYEQFF. In DNA, the CDR3 is TGTGCCAGCAGCGTGGGACAGGGGGCTTATGAGCAGTTCTTC. The whole variable domain, remainder taken from reference TRBV9 and TRBJ2-1, is DSGVTQTPKHLITATGQRVTLRCSPRSGDLSVYWYQQSLDQGLQFLIQYYNGEERAKGNILERFSAQQFPDLHSELNLSSLELGDSALYFCASSVGQGAYEQFFGPGTRLTVL.

This clone appeared once. The chain joins TRBV18 to TRBJ2-7; TRBD1 might be the D (6 bases). Germline lookup yields CDR1 KGHSH and CDR2 LQKENI. Trimming pared 6 bases from V and 2 bases from J, leaving 14 bases between. This CDR3 has 14 amino acids. The CDR3 is CASSHGQNTYEQYF. The CDR3 DNA follows: TGTGCCAGCTCCCACGGACAGAATACCTACGAGCAGTACTTC. Full variable domain (missing parts from reference TRBV18 and TRBJ2-7): NAGVMQNPRHLVRRRGQEARLRCSPMKGHSHVYWYRQLPEEGLKFMVYLQKENIIDESGMPKERFSAEFPKEGPSILRIQQVVRGDSAAYFCASSHGQNTYEQYFGPGTRLTVT.

Only one count was recorded for this clone. The rearrangement joins TRBV19 to TRBJ2-5, with a weak D call TRBD2 (6 bases). This CDR3 has 15 amino acids. Between the trimmed V and J ends, which lost 4 bases and 5 bases, there was a span of 17 bases. Germline loops: CDR1 LNHDA, CDR2 SQIVND (reference sequence). The DNA for the CDR3 is TGTGCCAGTAGTAACCCCACGGGGGTATTGGAGACCCAGTACTTC. Protein sequence: CASSNPTGVLETQYF.

In its sample, this clone was seen a few times. The V call is TRBV9, the J call TRBJ1-4, with D perhaps matching TRBD1 (5 bases). Per the germline V gene, CDR1 is SGDLS and CDR2 is YYNGEE. The CDR3 is made up of 13 amino acids. The V end was cut by 3 bases, the J end by 4 bases, with 7 bases between. The CDR3 coding sequence is TGTGCCAGCAGCGGGGGCTTTAATGAAAAACTGTTTTTT. Translating it yields CASSGGFNEKLFF.

This clone occurred a few times. The chain employs TRBV27 and TRBJ2-5, with 11 bases that match TRBD2. CDR3 length equals 17 residues. The ends lost 4 bases at V and 0 bases at J; junction bases unmatched: 7. CDR1 and CDR2 from the germline V gene are MNHEY and SMNVEV (reference sequence). The CDR3 region is CASSSPRLAGNQETQYF. CDR3 nucleotides: TGTGCCAGCAGTTCTCCACGACTAGCGGGGAACCAAGAGACCCAGTACTTC.

The rearrangement uses TRBV5-4 and TRBJ2-7, with a tentative D call TRBD2 (6 bases). CDR3 size: 14 residues. The V gene's germline CDR1 is SGHNT and CDR2 YYREEE (reference sequence). Trimming took 4 bases from V and 2 from J, leaving 13 bases between them. In nucleotides, the CDR3 is TGTGCCAGCAGCCCGGGACTCTGGGCCTACGAGCAGTACTTC. Encoded protein: CASSPGLWAYEQYF.

The chain combines TRBV19 with TRBJ2-1; 9 bases are a match to TRBD2. V was clipped by 1 base and J by 7 bases; unmatched bases: 8. This CDR3 is built from 16 residues. Germline CDR1 reads LNHDA; CDR2 reads SQIVND (reference sequence). CDR3 protein: CASSIGARGGRNEQFF. The CDR3 nucleotides read TGTGCCAGTAGTATAGGCGCGCGGGGGGGCAGGAATGAGCAGTTCTTC. The variable domain in full, with the rest retrieved from reference TRBV19 and TRBJ2-1, is DGGITQSPKYLFRKEGQNVTLSCEQNLNHDAMYWYRQDPGQGLRLIYYSQIVNDFQKGDIAEGYSVSREKKESFPLTVTSAQKNPTAFYLCASSIGARGGRNEQFFGPGTRLTVL.

V is TRBV5-4 and J is TRBJ2-6; 8 bases line up with TRBD1. Trimming removed 4 bases from V and 0 bases from J; junction bases left unmatched: 3. The length of the CDR3 is 16 residues. Germline V lookup: CDR1 SGHNT, CDR2 YYREEE (reference sequence). Written as DNA, the CDR3 is TGTGCCAGCAGCCGGACAGGGCGCTCTGGGGCCAACGTCCTGACTTTC. Protein product: CASSRTGRSGANVLTF.

This clone is classed as medium-sized. This chain links TRBV4-2 with TRBJ1-4; D remains ambiguous. This CDR3 region has 11 residues. Germline V lookup: CDR1 LGHNA, CDR2 YNFKEQ. V lost 4 bases and J lost 8, with 5 bases in between. The CDR3 DNA reads as TGTGCCAGCAGCCGCGGAGAAAAACTGTTTTTT. This sequence encodes CASSRGEKLFF.

CDR3 region: CASSVARYNEQFF. Written as DNA, the CDR3 is TGTGCCAGCAGCGTAGCCAGGTACAATGAGCAGTTCTTC. The chain uses TRBV9 and TRBJ2-1; no clear D gene. The CDR3 runs to 13 residues. Deletions cut 0 bases from V and 4 bases from J, with 5 bases between. The V gene's germline CDR1 is SGDLS and CDR2 YYNGEE. Combining the CDR3 with reference TRBV9 and TRBJ2-1 gives the whole variable domain DSGVTQTPKHLITATGQRVTLRCSPRSGDLSVYWYQQSLDQGLQFLIQYYNGEERAKGNILERFSAQQFPDLHSELNLSSLELGDSALYFCASSVARYNEQFFGPGTRLTVL.

This clone occurred once. The chain has TRBV30 and TRBJ1-2; 9 positions agree with TRBD1. J was trimmed by 4 bases and V by 2 bases; bases with no gene match: 2. CDR3 size: 13 residues. Germline assignment: CDR1 GTSNPN and CDR2 SVGIG (reference sequence). The DNA of the CDR3 is TGTGCCTGGAGTAAGGGACAGGGCTATGGCTACACCTTC. Encoded protein: CAWSKGQGYGYTF.

In its sample, this clone was seen a few times. This chain connects TRBV5-1 to TRBJ1-4; weak D call: TRBD1 (5 bases). The V gene lost 0 bases and the J gene lost 7 bases, with 10 bases spanning the gap. Germline CDR1 reads SGHRS; CDR2 reads YFSETQ. The length of the CDR3 is 14 residues. CDR3 sequence (DNA): TGCGCCAGCAGCTTGGGTAGGGGCGGTGAAAAACTGTTTTTT. Translation gives CASSLGRGGEKLFF.

The V gene is TRBV5-1, the J gene TRBJ2-2, with D possibly being TRBD1 (5 bases). The germline V and J ends were trimmed by 2 bases and 1 base, with 12 bases remaining between them. The CDR3 is 16 residues long. Germline CDR1 and CDR2: SGHRS and YFSETQ. CDR3 sequence (DNA): TGCGCCAGCAGCTTTGCGGTTCAGGGGAACACCGGGGAGCTGTTTTTT. The encoded protein is CASSFAVQGNTGELFF.